These T cell receptor beta chains were read from a single sample in a study of immune evolution from preneoplasia to lung adenocarcinoma. Libraries were prepared by immunoSEQ multiplex PCR; TCRdb keeps only in-frame clonotypes and omits some of them. Of some 5,500 clones in the sample, around 86% are singletons; the top ten hold around 3.4%. The sequencing input was FFPE invasive lung adenocarcinoma tissue. All receptors come from a person aged 50-75 years with lung adenocarcinoma. Each CDR3 is given with its conserved first and last residue. The D gene is left open where the match is weak. Expanded clones are given a class, and other clones once, few, many or no size at all.

j_call clone_size v_call d_call cdr3_nt cdr3_aa
TRBJ1-5 . TRBV6-5 . TGTGCCAGCAGTTACGAACAGGGTGGTCATCAGCCCCAGCATTTT CASSYEQGGHQPQHF
TRBJ2-7 few TRBV28 . TGTGCCAGCAGCCCAGGAGGGCTTAAGGCGTCCTACGAGCAGTACTTC CASSPGGLKASYEQYF
TRBJ2-7 . TRBV30 . TGTGCCTGGAAACATCTTGGGGCCTACGAGCAGTACTTC CAWKHLGAYEQYF
TRBJ2-1 . TRBV10-3 TRBD2 TGTGCCATCAGCGGGGGGTACAATGAGCAGTTCTTC CAISGGYNEQFF
TRBJ2-2 . TRBV12-5 TRBD2 TGTGCTAGTGGTTCGCTAGCGGGAGAAGTCGGGGAGCTGTTTTTT CASGSLAGEVGELFF
TRBJ1-5 few TRBV30 . TGTGCCTGGAGTGTAAGGTATAATCAGCCCCAGCATTTT CAWSVRYNQPQHF
TRBJ2-7 . TRBV12-2 . TGTGCAAGTCGCTTCCGGCCTCCGGGGACAGGGTTCGGGGAGCAGTACTTC CASRFRPPGTGFGEQYF
TRBJ2-1 once TRBV4-2 TRBD2 TGTGCCAGCAGCCAAGACTCAGCGGGAGGGTACAATGAGCAGTTCTTC CASSQDSAGGYNEQFF
TRBJ1-1 . TRBV7-2 . TGTGCCAGCAGCCCCGACAGGTACACTGAAGCTTTCTTT CASSPDRYTEAFF
TRBJ1-1 . TRBV9 TRBD1 TGTGCCAGCAGCGTAGGGGGGTTTGGGGCAGGGGGCCGCCCCTTCTTT CASSVGGFGAGGRPFF
TRBJ2-5 . TRBV6-5 . TGTGCCAGCAAAGGACAGAAAGAGACCCAGTACTTC CASKGQKETQYF
TRBJ2-2 . TRBV18 TRBD2 TGTGCCAGCTCACTCTTCGGACTAGCGGGGAACACCGGGGAGCTGTTTTTT CASSLFGLAGNTGELFF
TRBJ2-3 . TRBV6-1 . TGTGCCAGCAGTGAATTGGAAACAGATACGCAGTATTTT CASSELETDTQYF
TRBJ2-1 . TRBV29-1 . TGCAGCGTTGAAGATCCACGTCGTAGCTCCTACAATGAGCAGTTCTTC CSVEDPRRSSYNEQFF
TRBJ2-1 . TRBV6-5 TRBD2 TGTGCCAGCAGGCGGACTAGCGGGAGCTTGAATGAGCAGTTCTTC CASRRTSGSLNEQFF
TRBJ2-3 . TRBV11-3 . TGTGCCAGCAGCTTATTCGGGGGTTCTAAAAAAGATACGCAGTATTTT CASSLFGGSKKDTQYF
TRBJ2-3 . TRBV9 TRBD1 TGTGCCAGCAGCGTAGATACCGGGACAGGCTACACAGATACGCAGTATTTT CASSVDTGTGYTDTQYF
TRBJ2-1 . TRBV28 . TGTGCCAGCAGTTCCGCCCGGGACACATCTGGCGAGCAGTTCTTC CASSSARDTSGEQFF
TRBJ1-1 . TRBV30 . TGTGCCTGGTGCCGGAACACTGAAGCTTTCTTT CAWCRNTEAFF
TRBJ2-1 . TRBV28 . TGTGCCAGCAGTCCACAGGGAGTTAAGTCCTACAATGAGCAGTTCTTC CASSPQGVKSYNEQFF
TRBJ1-2 . TRBV5-5 TRBD1 TGTGCCAGCAGTCGGGATGGAGGGACAGACATCGCTGGCTACACCTTC CASSRDGGTDIAGYTF
TRBJ2-7 . TRBV5-1 TRBD1 TGCGCCAGCAGAAAGGATCATGGACAGGCCTACGAGCAGTACTTC CASRKDHGQAYEQYF
TRBJ2-3 . TRBV4-1 . TGCGCCAGCAGCCAAGTGACAAGTAGGGACCCCACAGATACGCAGTATTTT CASSQVTSRDPTDTQYF
TRBJ2-2 once TRBV6-1 TRBD1 TGTGCCAGCGGGGGACAGGGGGACACCGGGGAGCTGTTTTTT CASGGQGDTGELFF
TRBJ2-1 . TRBV4-1 TRBD2 TGCGCCAGCAGCCAGATAGCGGGAGGCTACAATGAGCAGTTCTTC CASSQIAGGYNEQFF
TRBJ1-2 . TRBV19 TRBD1 TGTGCCAGTAGTACCACCGGGACAGGGGGCGTTGGCTACACCTTC CASSTTGTGGVGYTF
TRBJ2-6 . TRBV5-1 . TGCGCCAGCTCTGGGGCCAACGTCCTGACTTTC CASSGANVLTF